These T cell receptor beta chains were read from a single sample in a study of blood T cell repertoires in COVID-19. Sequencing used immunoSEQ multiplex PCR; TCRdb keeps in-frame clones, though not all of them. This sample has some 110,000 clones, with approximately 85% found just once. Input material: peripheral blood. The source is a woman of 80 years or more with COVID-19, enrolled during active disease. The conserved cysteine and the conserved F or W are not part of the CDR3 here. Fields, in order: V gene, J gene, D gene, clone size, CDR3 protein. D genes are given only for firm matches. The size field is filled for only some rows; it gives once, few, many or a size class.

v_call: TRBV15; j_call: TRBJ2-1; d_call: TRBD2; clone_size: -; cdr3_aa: ATSRDLALAASFSYNEQF
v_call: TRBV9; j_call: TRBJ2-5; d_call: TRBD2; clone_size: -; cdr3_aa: ASSPGEGETQY
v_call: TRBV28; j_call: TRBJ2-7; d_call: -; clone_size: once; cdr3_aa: ASSAYSQGSYEQY
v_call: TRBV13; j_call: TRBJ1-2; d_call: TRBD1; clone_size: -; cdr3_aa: ASRTQGVIYGYT
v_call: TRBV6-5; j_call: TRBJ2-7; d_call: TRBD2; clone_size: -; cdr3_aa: ASSSRSGSRNEQY
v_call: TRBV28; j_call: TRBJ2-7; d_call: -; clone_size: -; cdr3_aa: ASSAPGISYEQY
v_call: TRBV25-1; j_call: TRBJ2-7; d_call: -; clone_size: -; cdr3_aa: ASSLVEEQY
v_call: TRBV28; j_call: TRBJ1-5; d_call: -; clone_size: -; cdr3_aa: ASSFGGSNQPQH
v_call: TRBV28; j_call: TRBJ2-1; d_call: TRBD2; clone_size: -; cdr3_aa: ASTPARENEQF
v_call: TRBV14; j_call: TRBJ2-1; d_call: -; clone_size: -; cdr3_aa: ASSPANEQF
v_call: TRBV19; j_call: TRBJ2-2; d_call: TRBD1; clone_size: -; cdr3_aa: ASSTRQGSTGELF
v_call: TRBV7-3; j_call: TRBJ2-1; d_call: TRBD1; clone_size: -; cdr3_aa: ASSLQGAQGNEQF
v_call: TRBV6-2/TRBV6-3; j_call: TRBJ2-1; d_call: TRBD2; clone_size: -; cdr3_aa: ASSPLAGGYNEQF
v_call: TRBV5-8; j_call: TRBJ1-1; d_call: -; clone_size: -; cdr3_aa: ASSGRGRTEAF
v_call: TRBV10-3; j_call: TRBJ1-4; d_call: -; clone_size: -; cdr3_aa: AISAQEGTNEKLF
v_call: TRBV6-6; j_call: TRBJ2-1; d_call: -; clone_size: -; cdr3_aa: ASSYSVAVVGEQF
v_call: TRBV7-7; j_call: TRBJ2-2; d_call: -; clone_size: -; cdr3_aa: ASSTGTRAGELF
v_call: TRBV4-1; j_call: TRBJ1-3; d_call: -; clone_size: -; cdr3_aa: ASSQVLGGDSGNTIY
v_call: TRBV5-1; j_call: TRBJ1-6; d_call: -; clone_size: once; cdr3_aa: ASSLGTGPLPSPLH
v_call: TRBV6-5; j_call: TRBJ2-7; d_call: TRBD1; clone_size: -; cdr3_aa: ASALDRGIYEQY
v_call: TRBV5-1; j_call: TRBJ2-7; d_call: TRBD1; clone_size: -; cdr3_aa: ASSSGGTDTYEQY
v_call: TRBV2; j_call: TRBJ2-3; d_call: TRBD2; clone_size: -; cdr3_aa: ASSSSGSTDTQY
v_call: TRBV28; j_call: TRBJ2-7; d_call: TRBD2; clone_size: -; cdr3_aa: ASSFPASGSYEQY
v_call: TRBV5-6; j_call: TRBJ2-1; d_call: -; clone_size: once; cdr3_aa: ASSPIGGEGENEQF
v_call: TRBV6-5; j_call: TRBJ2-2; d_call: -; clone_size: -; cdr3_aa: ASSPGLAGELF
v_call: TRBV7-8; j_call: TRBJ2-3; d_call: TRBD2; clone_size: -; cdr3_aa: ASSTRLAFDTQY
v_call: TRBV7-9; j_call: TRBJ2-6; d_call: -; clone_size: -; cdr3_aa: ASSLVARGRGANVLT
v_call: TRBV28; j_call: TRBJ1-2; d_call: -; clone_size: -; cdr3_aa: ASSFTGDGALDGYT
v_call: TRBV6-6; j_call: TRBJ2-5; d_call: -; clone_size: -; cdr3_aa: ASRNRLGVGQETQY
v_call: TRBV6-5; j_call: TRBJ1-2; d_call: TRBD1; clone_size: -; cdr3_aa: ATGGEGEFNYGYT
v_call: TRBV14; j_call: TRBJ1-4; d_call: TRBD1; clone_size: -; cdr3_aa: ASSLGQGRRSTNEKLF
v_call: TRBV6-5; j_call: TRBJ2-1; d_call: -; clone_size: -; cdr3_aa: ASARASAYNEQF
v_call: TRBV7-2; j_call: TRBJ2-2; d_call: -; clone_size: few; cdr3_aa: ASSLDRPPNTGELF
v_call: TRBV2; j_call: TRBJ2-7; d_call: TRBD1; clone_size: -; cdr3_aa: ASSLGQASYEQY
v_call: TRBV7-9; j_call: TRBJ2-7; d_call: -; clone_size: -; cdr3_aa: ASGQGYEQY
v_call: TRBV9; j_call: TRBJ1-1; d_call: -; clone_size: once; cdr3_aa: ASSVQGHTEAF
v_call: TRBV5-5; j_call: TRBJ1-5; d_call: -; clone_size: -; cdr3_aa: ASSLDGRGYDQPQH
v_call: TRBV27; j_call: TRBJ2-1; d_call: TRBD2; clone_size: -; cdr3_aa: ASRYSGGGYNEQF
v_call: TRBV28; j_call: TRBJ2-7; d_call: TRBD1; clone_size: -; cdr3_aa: ASSFTGAGIEQY
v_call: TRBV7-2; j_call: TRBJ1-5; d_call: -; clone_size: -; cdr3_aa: ASSFDRTNQPQH
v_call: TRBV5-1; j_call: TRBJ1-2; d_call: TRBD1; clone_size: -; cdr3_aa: ASSLSPTTGVAYGYT
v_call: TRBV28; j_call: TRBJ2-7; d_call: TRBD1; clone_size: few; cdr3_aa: ASSTIQAGGYEQY
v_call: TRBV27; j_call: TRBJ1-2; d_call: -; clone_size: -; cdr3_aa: ASSPIIDRKGYT
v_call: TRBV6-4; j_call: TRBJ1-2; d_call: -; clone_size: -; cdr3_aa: ASSSTGNYGYT
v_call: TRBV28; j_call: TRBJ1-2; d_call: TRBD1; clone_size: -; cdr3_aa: ASSFPQGIRYGYT
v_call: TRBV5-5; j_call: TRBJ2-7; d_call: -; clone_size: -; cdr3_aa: ASSLVLDEQY
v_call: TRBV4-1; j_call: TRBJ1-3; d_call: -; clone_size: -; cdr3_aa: ASSQGVQGNTIY